This T cell receptor (beta chain) was identified in a study of blood T cell repertoires in COVID-19. Per the germline V gene, CDR1 is MNHEY and CDR2 is SVGAGI. Trimming cost V 6 bases and J 0 bases; bases outside gene matches: 5. The length of the CDR3 is 15 residues. Produced via immunoSEQ multiplex PCR; TCRdb's table is partial and in-frame only. The table has hundreds of thousands of clones, 80% to 90% seen once. This chain uses TRBV6-5 with TRBJ1-5; TRBD1 aligns across 7 bases. Sequencing was carried out using PBMCs or T cells enriched from blood (not recorded which). This receptor was obtained from a woman between 18 and 30 years old who had recovered from COVID-19. CDR3 loop: CASRPQGNSNQPQHF. The CDR3 region has the DNA TGTGCCAGCAGGCCACAGGGGAATAGCAATCAGCCCCAGCATTTT.